This T cell receptor (beta chain) was recovered during a study of blood T cells in healthy people across ages. Together with a sample-barcoded 5' primer, a J-beta primer mix was included in a second PCR lasting roughly 6 to 12 cycles. From the 5' RACE reads, TCRdb called clonotypes with MiXCR, one entry per CDR3 protein. The table includes 780,000 or so distinct CDR3 sequences, around 25% detected once. The CDR3 runs to 15 residues. V was shortened by 8 bases and J by 4 bases, with 18 bases between the two germline ends. The germline V gene has CDR1 MDHEN and CDR2 SYDVKM. A further study also used this sample, focusing on T cells of mothers and their children. That source reports: The data showed no persistent microchimeric T cell clones.

This receptor was taken from a boy under 18 in good health. J is TRBJ1-5 and V is TRBV28, with TRBD1 as a possible D gene (5 bases). The sequencing input was blood. Here the CDR3 DNA reads TGTGCCAGCGGACGTGGGGGAGGAGGGAATCAGCCCCAGCATTTT. Its translation: CASGRGGGGNQPQHF.